This T cell receptor beta chain stems from a study of blood T cell repertoires in COVID-19. Study in general: COVID-19 samples collected from the United States, Italy and Spain covered acute and convalescent phases. In each case, the material was cDNA or gDNA derived from T cells, B-cell-depleted T cells, or PBMCs.

Methods used by the authors: It was from reference gene primer amplification that nucleated cell counts were estimated. Clones were sequenced by immunoSEQ multiplex PCR, and TCRdb holds only the in-frame ones, with some missing. D and trimming were read from the DNA, whereas the V and J calls and clone size are those reported in that table. In the table there are 150,000 to 200,000 clones, 84% of which are singletons. The CDR3 length is 15 residues. V was pared by 4 bases and J by 0 bases, with 5 bases of the junction left unmatched. Germline CDR1 SGDLS, CDR2 YYNGEE. The TCR originated in a man aged 35-49 years who had recovered from COVID-19. J is TRBJ1-1 and V is TRBV9; 8 nucleotides align to TRBD1. Sequenced material: peripheral blood. CDR3 residues: CASSPRQGMNTEAFF. CDR3 DNA sequence: TGTGCCAGCAGCCCACGACAGGGGATGAACACTGAAGCTTTCTTT.